The clone carrying this T cell receptor beta chain came up a few times. Its cognate antigen is unknown. This CDR3 is 16 amino acids long. CDR1 and CDR2 from the germline V gene are SGHAT and FQNNGV. V lost 2 bases, J lost 2 bases, and 10 bases lay in between. TCRdb analysed the 5' RACE reads with MiXCR anew, one entry per CDR3 protein. This sample has about 210,000 distinct CDR3 sequences, with roughly a tenth found just once. The entry originates in a study of T-cell memory formation after mild COVID-19. Study as a whole: TCR clusters largely stayed donor specific. General study points: Second-wave clones peaking on day 37 lacked confirmed SARS-CoV-2 specificity. Certain responding clones were present in pre-infection memory, suggesting participation of cross-reactive memory.

This chain connects TRBV11-2 to TRBJ2-6; D gene ambiguous. The sequencing sample was made of PBMCs or a T cell subset sorted from them (not recorded which). The clonotype comes from a man aged 18 to 35 who had mild COVID-19 (a few samples of this study predate the infection). Cell type and time point are not known. The CDR3 DNA follows: TGTGCCAGCAGCTTAAGTCACGACACTGGGGCCAACGTCCTGACTTTC. Translated: CASSLSHDTGANVLTF.